The entry below describes one T cell receptor (beta chain). Its antigen is as yet unknown. The sample belongs to a study of T cells in Graves' hyperthyroidism and ophthalmopathy. It was RNA transcripts that yielded the amplified TCR beta CDR3 regions. The HTBI primer set drove a first-round RT-PCR of the TCR CDR3. TCRdb re-called the multiplex PCR reads through MiXCR, storing one row per CDR3 protein. The table includes over 500,000 distinct CDR3 sequences, about 45% detected once. Study-level points and caveats: Ophthalmopathy, which appeared later, was predicted by the model a median roughly 6.4 months before onset. In the blood, most expanded thyroid clonotypes above 0.001 appeared as well.

Patients with uncontrolled infections, other autoimmune diseases, pregnancy or lactation were excluded. Diagnoses rested on clinical symptoms, serum thyroxine and TRAb, thyroid ultrasound and orbital computed tomography. CDR3 size: 13 residues. The V end was cut by 2 bases, the J end by 5 bases, with 9 bases between. CDR1 is SGHVS, CDR2 FQNEAQ, per germline. The specimen was peripheral blood or thyroid tissue (not recorded which). The source of this sequence is an adult woman with Graves' disease, either hyperthyroidism or ophthalmopathy (not recorded which). The gene calls are TRBV7-8 and TRBJ1-1; the D gene is possibly TRBD1 (5 bases). CDR3 sequence: CASSLRQRTEAFF. DNA of the CDR3: TGTGCCAGCAGCTTACGACAGAGGACTGAAGCTTTCTTT.